The rows below give T cell receptor beta chains drawn from one sample of a study of PD-1 blockade in classical Hodgkin lymphoma. Profiled with immunoSEQ multiplex PCR; TCRdb holds only in-frame clones, not every one. Here the sample spans about 85,000 clones, around nine tenths being singletons. The sample here was peripheral blood mononuclear cells (PBMCs), taken before the fourth cycle of nivolumab. These receptors came from a human donor with classical Hodgkin lymphoma. CDR3s include the opening cysteine and the closing phenylalanine or tryptophan. The D gene is left open where the match is weak. Expanded clones get a size class; other rows say once, few or many, or leave the size out.

clone_size,j_call,v_call,d_call,cdr3_length,cdr3_aa,cdr3_nt
-,TRBJ2-1,TRBV29-1,-,10,CSAGLGEQFF,TGCAGCGCCGGCCTCGGGGAGCAGTTCTTC
-,TRBJ2-7,TRBV19,TRBD1,14,CASDGGQGTYEQYF,TGTGCCAGCGATGGGGGACAGGGAACCTACGAGCAGTACTTC
-,TRBJ2-2,TRBV7-2,-,15,CASSLDGRGTGELFF,TGTGCCAGCAGCTTAGACGGTCGCGGCACCGGGGAGCTGTTTTTT
few,TRBJ2-5,TRBV6-5,-,14,CASSYSGHQETQYF,TGTGCCAGCAGTTACTCGGGACACCAAGAGACCCAGTACTTC
few,TRBJ1-5,TRBV6-1,TRBD1,19,CASSVQGGQMGFSNQPQHF,TGTGCCAGCAGTGTACAGGGGGGGCAGATGGGTTTTAGCAATCAGCCCCAGCATTTT
-,TRBJ2-1,TRBV27,TRBD1,11,CASRTGSEQFF,TGTGCCAGCAGGACAGGGAGTGAGCAGTTCTTC
-,TRBJ2-7,TRBV19,-,15,CASSIQPGSSYEQYF,TGTGCCAGTAGTATACAGCCAGGGAGCTCCTACGAGCAGTACTTC
-,TRBJ1-2,TRBV2,-,14,CASMSEALRYGYTF,TGTGCCAGCATGAGTGAGGCTTTACGCTATGGCTACACCTTC
-,TRBJ2-1,TRBV29-1,-,11,CSVEEGREQFF,TGCAGCGTTGAAGAAGGGCGTGAGCAGTTCTTC
-,TRBJ2-3,TRBV14,-,14,CASGRRGPTDTQYF,TGTGCCAGCGGCCGTAGGGGTCCCACAGATACGCAGTATTTT
-,TRBJ1-2,TRBV10-3,-,13,CASGGRAGYGYTF,TGTGCCAGCGGGGGTCGGGCCGGCTATGGCTACACCTTC
once,TRBJ2-7,TRBV5-1,-,13,CASSFSENYEQYF,TGCGCCAGCAGCTTTTCAGAAAACTACGAGCAGTACTTC
-,TRBJ2-7,TRBV11-2,-,15,CASSLDFTGPYEQYF,TGTGCCAGCAGCTTGGACTTTACAGGGCCCTACGAGCAGTACTTC
-,TRBJ2-7,TRBV4-1,-,14,CASSPRETSDEQYF,TGCGCCAGCAGCCCCCGGGAGACGAGCGACGAGCAGTACTTC
few,TRBJ1-1,TRBV30,-,14,CAWDTGPRNTEAFF,TGTGCCTGGGATACCGGGCCTCGGAACACTGAAGCTTTCTTT
-,TRBJ2-5,TRBV9,TRBD1,13,CASGQGAQETQYF,TGTGCCAGCGGACAGGGGGCGCAAGAGACCCAGTACTTC
few,TRBJ1-1,TRBV5-6,-,13,CASSLLGGTEAFF,TGTGCCAGCAGCTTGCTTGGCGGCACTGAAGCTTTCTTT
-,TRBJ2-2,TRBV7-2,-,13,CASSLNWDGELFF,TGTGCCAGCAGCCTTAACTGGGACGGGGAGCTGTTTTTT
-,TRBJ2-7,TRBV5-6,TRBD1,15,CASSLITGTGELQYF,TGTGCCAGCAGCTTGATCACAGGGACAGGTGAACTGCAGTACTTC
-,TRBJ1-1,TRBV28,TRBD1,17,CASSLEPERGGNTEAFF,TGTGCCAGCAGTTTAGAGCCCGAGAGAGGGGGCAACACTGAAGCTTTCTTT
-,TRBJ2-6,TRBV9,-,15,CASSYLPSGANVLTF,TGTGCCAGCAGCTACCTCCCTTCTGGGGCCAACGTCCTGACTTTC
-,TRBJ1-6,TRBV6-5,TRBD1,13,CASRDDRESPLHF,TGTGCCAGCAGAGACGACAGGGAATCACCCCTCCACTTT
-,TRBJ2-5,TRBV9,-,14,CASSVVGGWETQYF,TGTGCCAGCAGCGTAGTTGGGGGCTGGGAGACCCAGTACTTC
-,TRBJ2-7,TRBV7-9,TRBD2,13,CASSPTSVIEQYF,TGTGCCAGCAGCCCGACTAGCGTGATCGAGCAGTACTTC
-,TRBJ1-1,TRBV5-1,-,15,CASSPEEGLNTEAFF,TGCGCCAGCAGCCCGGAAGAGGGTCTGAACACTGAAGCTTTCTTT
few,TRBJ1-3,TRBV6-5,-,12,CASTRPGNTIYF,TGTGCCAGCACTAGGCCTGGAAACACCATATATTTT
-,TRBJ2-2,TRBV2,-,16,CASSESRPTNTGELFF,TGTGCCAGCAGTGAATCGAGACCCACGAACACCGGGGAGCTGTTTTTT
-,TRBJ2-7,TRBV1,-,13,CTSSQDRPHEQYF,TGCACCAGCAGCCAAGATCGCCCCCACGAGCAGTACTTC
-,TRBJ2-7,TRBV29-1,-,13,CSVGDRYSYEQYF,TGCAGCGTGGGGGACCGCTACTCCTACGAGCAGTACTTC
once,TRBJ1-5,TRBV7-9,TRBD1,14,CASSPGQGRQPQHF,TGTGCCAGCAGCCCTGGACAGGGCCGGCAGCCCCAGCATTTT
-,TRBJ2-1,TRBV29-1,TRBD2,17,CSVEGHLLAGVSNEQFF,TGCAGCGTTGAAGGACACCTACTAGCGGGGGTCTCCAATGAGCAGTTCTTC
-,TRBJ2-7,TRBV5-6,-,13,CASSLVSHYEQYF,TGTGCCAGCAGCTTGGTATCACACTACGAGCAGTACTTC
-,TRBJ1-3,TRBV5-6,TRBD1,14,CASSPGGSGNTIYF,TGTGCCAGCAGCCCAGGGGGCTCTGGAAACACCATATATTTT
-,TRBJ2-5,TRBV6-6,TRBD1,15,CASGDRGPGGETQYF,TGTGCCAGCGGCGACAGGGGACCGGGCGGTGAGACCCAGTACTTC
-,TRBJ2-1,TRBV19,-,13,CASSIEGARKQFF,TGTGCCAGTAGTATAGAGGGCGCACGCAAGCAGTTCTTC
-,TRBJ2-3,TRBV6-5,-,11,CASHIADTQYF,TGTGCCAGCCATATAGCTGATACGCAGTATTTT
-,TRBJ2-7,TRBV30,TRBD1,18,CAWSGGPREGAHFYEQYF,TGTGCCTGGAGTGGGGGCCCTCGTGAGGGGGCTCACTTCTACGAGCAGTACTTC
-,TRBJ1-1,TRBV18,-,14,CASSPTHGAGEAFF,TGTGCCAGCTCACCTACACACGGGGCTGGAGAAGCTTTCTTT
-,TRBJ2-7,TRBV25-1,-,13,CASSDRGNYEQYF,TGTGCCAGCAGTGACAGGGGCAACTACGAGCAGTACTTC
-,TRBJ1-6,TRBV29-1,-,15,CSVPSGPGADSPLHF,TGCAGCGTACCCTCGGGGCCGGGGGCGGATTCACCCCTCCACTTT
-,TRBJ1-2,TRBV19,-,15,CASSIVVGRLDGYTF,TGTGCCAGTAGTATAGTGGTCGGCAGGCTGGATGGCTACACCTTC
-,TRBJ1-2,TRBV4-3,TRBD1,14,CASSPGQGAGGYTF,TGCGCCAGCAGCCCGGGACAGGGGGCTGGTGGCTACACCTTC
-,TRBJ2-7,TRBV4-3,-,15,CASSLERTVSYEQYF,TGCGCCAGCAGCCTCGAGCGGACAGTTAGCTACGAGCAGTACTTC
-,TRBJ1-1,TRBV19,-,14,CASSIVRGNTEAFF,TGTGCCAGTAGTATTGTCCGCGGGAACACTGAAGCTTTCTTT
-,TRBJ2-1,TRBV6-5,TRBD2,15,CASSSGTRNYNEQFF,TGTGCCAGCAGTTCCGGGACTAGAAACTACAATGAGCAGTTCTTC
-,TRBJ2-1,TRBV11-2,-,15,CASSLGGFSYNEQFF,TGTGCCAGCAGCTTAGGAGGGTTCTCCTACAATGAGCAGTTCTTC
-,TRBJ2-1,TRBV6-5,-,15,CASSYSAGTYNEQFF,TGTGCCAGCAGTTACTCGGCGGGTACCTACAATGAGCAGTTCTTC
-,TRBJ1-4,TRBV5-1,-,16,CASSDPVAGGNEKLFF,TGCGCCAGCAGCGATCCCGTCGCCGGAGGAAATGAAAAACTGTTTTTT
-,TRBJ2-1,TRBV7-6,-,18,CASSLALVVPARRNEQFF,TGTGCCAGCAGCTTAGCGTTGGTCGTTCCTGCGAGGCGTAATGAGCAGTTCTTC
-,TRBJ1-2,TRBV7-9,-,12,CASSLEISGYTF,TGTGCCAGCAGCTTAGAAATAAGTGGCTACACCTTC
-,TRBJ1-5,TRBV19,TRBD1,14,CASSQGGLNQPQHF,TGTGCCAGTAGTCAGGGGGGCCTAAATCAGCCCCAGCATTTT
few,TRBJ1-2,TRBV30,-,11,CAWSTGVGYTF,TGTGCCTGGAGTACGGGGGTAGGCTACACCTTC
-,TRBJ1-1,TRBV7-9,-,14,CASSPSWGYTEAFF,TGTGCCAGCAGCCCGAGTTGGGGGTACACTGAAGCTTTCTTT
-,TRBJ1-2,TRBV5-6,TRBD1,14,CASSLTDRANGYTF,TGTGCCAGCAGCTTAACGGACAGGGCCAATGGCTACACCTTC
-,TRBJ2-7,TRBV5-5,TRBD2,14,CASSSGGNSYEQYF,TGTGCCAGCAGCTCCGGGGGGAACTCCTACGAGCAGTACTTC
few,TRBJ1-4,TRBV15,TRBD1,16,CATSREVGQGSEKLFF,TGTGCCACCAGCAGAGAAGTGGGACAGGGGAGTGAAAAACTGTTTTTT
few,TRBJ1-2,TRBV28,-,13,CASSRRGARGYTF,TGTGCCAGCAGCCGTAGGGGGGCACGTGGCTACACCTTC
-,TRBJ2-7,TRBV27,TRBD1,17,CASSSPLPGGPAGEQYF,TGTGCCAGCAGTTCCCCGCTCCCAGGGGGCCCCGCGGGCGAGCAGTACTTC
-,TRBJ2-5,TRBV27,TRBD1,14,CASSLWGQGETQYF,TGTGCCAGCAGTTTATGGGGACAGGGGGAGACCCAGTACTTC
once,TRBJ1-5,TRBV10-3,-,13,CAIKDPPNQPQHF,TGTGCCATCAAGGACCCGCCTAATCAGCCCCAGCATTTT